Shown below are 17 T cell receptor beta chains from a single sample sequenced in a study of cytomegalovirus exposure and HLA in healthy donors. PCR was performed using 60 Vbeta and 13 Jbeta primers. Assay: immunoSEQ multiplex PCR; the TCRdb copy retains only in-frame clones and omits some. The profile shows around 300,000 clones, 80% to 90% of them singletons. The sequencing sample was made of PBMCs. Receptors originate from a middle-aged woman in good health and CMV-seropositive.

This clone was picked up one time. The genes are TRBV4-1 and TRBJ1-2, with D unclear. This CDR3 comprises 16 residues. Germline CDR1 MGHRA, CDR2 YSYEKL. V lost 0 bases to trimming and J lost 4 bases, with 15 bases between them. The CDR3 spells CASSQDLGWETYGYTF. The CDR3 DNA is TGCGCCAGCAGCCAAGATCTTGGCTGGGAGACCTATGGCTACACCTTC.

V and J are TRBV5-1 and TRBJ1-6; the match to TRBD1 covers 12 bases. This CDR3 contains 16 residues. J gave up 7 bases and V 4 bases, and 6 bases lay outside the gene matches. In germline, CDR1 is SGHRS, CDR2 YFSETQ. This CDR3 reads CASSTGQGARNSPLHF. In DNA, the CDR3 is TGCGCCAGCAGCACGGGACAGGGGGCAAGGAATTCACCCCTCCACTTT. Filled out from reference TRBV5-1 and TRBJ1-6, the complete variable domain reads KAGVTQTPRYLIKTRGQQVTLSCSPISGHRSVSWYQQTPGQGLQFLFEYFSETQRNKGNFPGRFSGRQFSNSRSEMNVSTLELGDSALYLCASSTGQGARNSPLHFGNGTRLTVT.

V gene TRBV29-1 combines with J gene TRBJ1-2; 11 bases are shared with TRBD1. CDR1 and CDR2 from the germline V gene are SQVTM and ANQGSEA. J was trimmed by 8 bases and V by 7 bases; bases with no gene match: 12. The CDR3 spans 14 residues. In nucleotides, the CDR3 is TGCAGCGCCTGGACAGGGGGCTCCTTATGGGGCTACACCTTC. Its translation: CSAWTGGSLWGYTF.

The chain links TRBV5-1 to TRBJ2-1; weak D call: TRBD2 (5 bases). Germline V lookup: CDR1 SGHRS, CDR2 YFSETQ. V lost 1 base and J 1 base, leaving 15 bases between the germline ends. The CDR3 runs 17 residues. CDR3 amino acids: CASSLPKLSGSYNEQFF. As DNA, the CDR3 is TGCGCCAGCAGCTTGCCCAAACTAAGCGGATCCTACAATGAGCAGTTCTTC.

CDR3 in DNA: TGTGCCAGCAGTGAAGAAGGAAGGATATCAGGGCCCCAGCATTTT. Translated, it gives CASSEEGRISGPQHF. The V gene is TRBV6-1, the J gene TRBJ1-5; D unresolved. Germline V lookup: CDR1 MNHNS, CDR2 SASEGT. This CDR3 has 15 amino acids. Between the trimmed V and J ends, which lost 1 base and 9 bases, there was a span of 16 bases.

The rearrangement joins TRBV4-2 to TRBJ2-2; TRBD2 agrees at 10 bases. Germline loops: CDR1 LGHNA, CDR2 YNFKEQ. J lost 6 bases, V lost 0 bases, and 13 bases had no gene match. CDR3 size: 19 residues. CDR3 coding DNA: TGTGCCAGCAGCCAAGACCCGGTTGAGACTAGCGGGTTTCCCGGGGAGCTGTTTTTT. Translated, it gives CASSQDPVETSGFPGELFF.

The chain employs TRBV30 and TRBJ2-7; no definite D call. The CDR3 sequence is 11 residues long. The germline V gene encodes CDR1 GTSNPN and CDR2 SVGIG (reference sequence). V dropped 1 base and J dropped 4 bases, with 5 bases sitting between them. CDR3 loop: CAWSDIYEQYF. The CDR3 nucleotides read TGTGCCTGGAGTGACATTTACGAGCAGTACTTC.

This chain uses TRBV29-1 with TRBJ1-1; tentatively, D is TRBD1 (6 bases). The germline V and J ends were trimmed by 7 bases and 1 base, with 7 bases remaining between them. CDR1 SQVTM and CDR2 ANQGSEA come from the germline V gene. This CDR3 is 11 amino acids long. CDR3 in amino acids: CSGQENTEAFF. The CDR3 coding sequence is TGCAGCGGACAGGAGAACACTGAAGCTTTCTTT.

The V call is TRBV2, the J call TRBJ2-7; TRBD2 matches at 14 bases. Germline trimming cut 4 bases from V and 3 bases from J; bases unmatched to any gene: 5. This CDR3 region has 16 residues. In germline, CDR1 is SNHLY, CDR2 FYNNEI. DNA of the CDR3: TGTGCCAGCAGTGGAGGGACTAGCGGGAGACACTACGAGCAGTACTTC. It is translated as CASSGGTSGRHYEQYF.

The CDR3 here is CASSLAGQTYEQYF. CDR3 nucleotide sequence: TGCGCCAGCAGCTTGGCGGGACAGACCTACGAGCAGTACTTC. The rearrangement uses TRBV5-1 and TRBJ2-7; 7 nucleotides align to TRBD1. The V gene end was trimmed by 0 bases and the J gene end by 2 bases; junction bases not matched to a gene: 2. Germline CDR1 reads SGHRS; CDR2 reads YFSETQ. CDR3 length equals 14 residues.

The chain employs TRBV2 and TRBJ2-1; TRBD2 agrees at 16 bases. V shed 6 bases, J shed 7 bases, and the junction held 6 bases outside the gene matches. Per the germline V gene, CDR1 is SNHLY and CDR2 is FYNNEI. The CDR3 loop spans 16 amino acids. The CDR3 spells CASRGGLAGGWNEQFF. CDR3 DNA sequence: TGTGCCAGCAGGGGGGGACTAGCGGGAGGGTGGAATGAGCAGTTCTTC.

The chain carries TRBV18 and TRBJ1-1; D remains unclear. The CDR3 spans 13 residues. CDR1 is KGHSH, CDR2 LQKENI, per germline. V lost 6 bases, J lost 5 bases, and 13 bases lay in between. In nucleotides, the CDR3 is TGTGCCAGCTCTCAAGTGTTGGAGACTGAAGCTTTCTTT. Its translation is CASSQVLETEAFF.

This chain connects TRBV28 to TRBJ2-7, with TRBD2 matching over 9 bases. J lost 4 bases, V lost 8 bases, and 15 bases had no gene match. In germline, CDR1 is MDHEN, CDR2 SYDVKM. The CDR3 has 16 residues. This chain's CDR3 is CASRYSGGTSTYEQYF. CDR3 nucleotide sequence: TGTGCCAGCCGATATTCTGGGGGGACTAGCACATACGAGCAGTACTTC.

V usage is TRBV9 and J usage is TRBJ2-1, with TRBD1 identical over 9 bases. CDR1 is SGDLS and CDR2 is YYNGEE in the germline V gene. This CDR3 contains 15 residues. V was clipped by 3 bases and J by 4 bases; unmatched bases: 5. The CDR3 DNA sequence: TGTGCCAGCAGCGGATCCGGGACAGGGTACAATGAGCAGTTCTTC. Residues: CASSGSGTGYNEQFF.

V gene TRBV4-3 combines with J gene TRBJ1-1; 9 nucleotides agree with TRBD1. J was trimmed by 5 bases and V by 1 base; bases with no gene match: 17. Germline CDR1 reads LGHNA; CDR2 reads YSLEER. This CDR3 is built from 19 residues. The CDR3 region is CASSQGSTRRDRGGTEAFF. CDR3 in DNA: TGCGCCAGCAGCCAAGGTAGTACCAGGCGAGACAGGGGGGGAACTGAAGCTTTCTTT.

V and J are TRBV28 and TRBJ1-1; 8 bases map to TRBD1. V shed 2 bases and J 3 bases; nucleotides not matched to a gene: 5. Germline CDR1 reads MDHEN; CDR2 reads SYDVKM. This CDR3 has 15 residues. CDR3 protein: CASSLHRGRDTEAFF. In DNA form, the CDR3 reads TGTGCCAGCAGTTTACACAGGGGGAGGGACACTGAAGCTTTCTTT.

V and J are TRBV5-5 and TRBJ2-7, with D maybe TRBD2 (6 bases). V was pared by 0 bases and J by 5 bases, with 15 bases between. The CDR3 loop spans 15 amino acids. Germline assignment: CDR1 SGHKS and CDR2 YYEKEE (reference sequence). CDR3 in amino acids: CASSLAPTRSHEQYF. The CDR3 DNA follows: TGTGCCAGCAGCTTGGCCCCGACTAGAAGCCACGAGCAGTACTTC.